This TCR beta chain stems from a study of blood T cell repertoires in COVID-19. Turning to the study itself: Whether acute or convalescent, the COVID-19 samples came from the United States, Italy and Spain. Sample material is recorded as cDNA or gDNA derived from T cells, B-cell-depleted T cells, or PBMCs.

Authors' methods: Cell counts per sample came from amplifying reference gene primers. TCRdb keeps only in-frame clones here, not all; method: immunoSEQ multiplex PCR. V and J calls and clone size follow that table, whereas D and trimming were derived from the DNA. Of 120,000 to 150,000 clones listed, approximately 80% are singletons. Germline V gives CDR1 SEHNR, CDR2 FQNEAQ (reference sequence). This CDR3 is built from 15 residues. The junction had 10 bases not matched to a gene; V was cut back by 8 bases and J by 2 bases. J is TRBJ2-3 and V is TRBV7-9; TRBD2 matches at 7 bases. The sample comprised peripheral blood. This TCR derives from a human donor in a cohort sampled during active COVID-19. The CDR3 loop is CASRGGAFDTDTQYF. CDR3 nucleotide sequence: TGTGCCAGCCGCGGGGGAGCCTTTGACACAGATACGCAGTATTTT.